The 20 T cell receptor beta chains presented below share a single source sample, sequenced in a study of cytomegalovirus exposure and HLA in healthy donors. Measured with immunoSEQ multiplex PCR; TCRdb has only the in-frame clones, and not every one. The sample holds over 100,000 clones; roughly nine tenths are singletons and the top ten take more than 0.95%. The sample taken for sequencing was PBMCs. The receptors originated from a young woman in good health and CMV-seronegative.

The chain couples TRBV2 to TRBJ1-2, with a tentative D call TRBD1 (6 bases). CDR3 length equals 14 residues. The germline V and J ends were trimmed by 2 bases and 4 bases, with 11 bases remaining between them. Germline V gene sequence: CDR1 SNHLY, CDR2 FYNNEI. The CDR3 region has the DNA TGTGCCAGCAGTGAACAGGGGCCGCCCTATGGCTACACCTTC. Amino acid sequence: CASSEQGPPYGYTF.

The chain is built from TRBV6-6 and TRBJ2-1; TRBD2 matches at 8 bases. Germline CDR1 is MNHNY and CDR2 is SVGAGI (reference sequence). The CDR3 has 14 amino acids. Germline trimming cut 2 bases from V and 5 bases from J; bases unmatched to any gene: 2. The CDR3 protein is CASSYTGGNNEQFF. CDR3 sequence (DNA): TGTGCCAGCAGTTACACGGGGGGGAACAATGAGCAGTTCTTC.

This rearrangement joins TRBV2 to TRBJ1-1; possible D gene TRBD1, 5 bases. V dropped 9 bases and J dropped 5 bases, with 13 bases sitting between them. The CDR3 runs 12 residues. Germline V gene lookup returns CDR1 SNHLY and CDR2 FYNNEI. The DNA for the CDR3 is TGTGCCAGTCGGGGCGGGGGGACTGAAGCTTTCTTT. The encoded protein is CASRGGGTEAFF.

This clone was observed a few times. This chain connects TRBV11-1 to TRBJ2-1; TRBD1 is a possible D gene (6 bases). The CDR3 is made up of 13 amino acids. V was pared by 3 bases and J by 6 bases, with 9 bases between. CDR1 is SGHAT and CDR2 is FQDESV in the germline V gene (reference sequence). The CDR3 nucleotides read TGTGCCAGCAGCTTCAGGGGCTCCAATGAGCAGTTCTTC. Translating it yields CASSFRGSNEQFF.

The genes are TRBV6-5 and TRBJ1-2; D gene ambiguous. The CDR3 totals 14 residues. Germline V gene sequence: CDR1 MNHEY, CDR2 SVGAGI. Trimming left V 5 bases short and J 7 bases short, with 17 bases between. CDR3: CASSKNTGSGGYTF. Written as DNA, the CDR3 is TGTGCCAGCAGTAAAAATACGGGGTCTGGTGGCTACACCTTC.

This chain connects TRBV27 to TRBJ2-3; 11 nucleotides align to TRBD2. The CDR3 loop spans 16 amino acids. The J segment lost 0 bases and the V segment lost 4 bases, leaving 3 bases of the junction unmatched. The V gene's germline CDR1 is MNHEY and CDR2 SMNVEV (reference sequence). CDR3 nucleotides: TGTGCCAGCAGTTCGCGACTAGCGGGGAGCACAGATACGCAGTATTTT. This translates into CASSSRLAGSTDTQYF.

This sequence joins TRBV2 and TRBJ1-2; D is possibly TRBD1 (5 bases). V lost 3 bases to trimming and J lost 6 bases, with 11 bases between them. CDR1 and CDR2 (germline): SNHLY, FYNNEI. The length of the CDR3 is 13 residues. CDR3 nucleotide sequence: TGTGCCAGCAGTGAGGAAGGGGTTAATGGCTACACCTTC. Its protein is CASSEEGVNGYTF.

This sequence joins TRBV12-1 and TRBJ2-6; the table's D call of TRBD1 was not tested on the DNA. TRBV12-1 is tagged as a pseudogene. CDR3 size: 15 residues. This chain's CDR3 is CASGQGASGANVLTF. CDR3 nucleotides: TGTGCCAGCGGACAAGGGGCCTCTGGGGCCAACGTCCTGACTTTC.

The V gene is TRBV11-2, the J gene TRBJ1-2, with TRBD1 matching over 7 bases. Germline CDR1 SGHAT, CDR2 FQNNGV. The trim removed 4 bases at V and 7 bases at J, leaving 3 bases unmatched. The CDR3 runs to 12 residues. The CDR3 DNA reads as TGTGCCAGCAGCTATGGGACAGTTGGCTACACCTTC. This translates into CASSYGTVGYTF. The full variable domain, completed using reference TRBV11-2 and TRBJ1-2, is EAGVAQSPRYKIIEKRQSVAFWCNPISGHATLYWYQQILGQGPKLLIQFQNNGVVDDSQLPKDRFSAERLKGVDSTLKIQPAKLEDSAVYLCASSYGTVGYTFGSGTRLTVV.

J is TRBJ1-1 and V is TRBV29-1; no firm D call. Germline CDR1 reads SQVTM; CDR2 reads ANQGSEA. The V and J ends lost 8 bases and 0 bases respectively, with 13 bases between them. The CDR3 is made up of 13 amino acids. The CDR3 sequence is CSSILGVNTEAFF. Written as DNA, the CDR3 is TGCAGCTCCATCCTCGGGGTGAACACTGAAGCTTTCTTT.

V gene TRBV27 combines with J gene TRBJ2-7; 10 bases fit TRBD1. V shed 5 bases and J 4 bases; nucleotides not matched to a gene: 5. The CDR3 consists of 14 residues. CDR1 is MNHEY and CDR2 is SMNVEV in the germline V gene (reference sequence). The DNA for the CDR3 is TGTGCCAGCAGTGCGACAGGGGGCGTGTACGAGCAGTACTTC. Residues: CASSATGGVYEQYF.

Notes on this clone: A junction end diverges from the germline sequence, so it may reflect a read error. This CDR3 reads CASSHPGEETQYF. Here the CDR3 DNA reads TGTGCTAGCAGCCACCCGGGGGAAGAGACCCAGTACTTC. The chain is built from TRBV7-7 and TRBJ2-5, with a weak D call TRBD2 (6 bases). The CDR3 length is 13 residues. The germline CDR1 and CDR2 sequences are SSHAT and FNYEAQ (reference sequence). Full variable domain (remainder filled in from reference TRBV7-7 and TRBJ2-5): GAGVSQSPRYKVTKRGQDVTLRCDPISSHATLYWYQQALGQGPEFLTYFNYEAQPDKSGLPSDRFSAERPEGSISTLTIQRTEQRDSAMYRCASSHPGEETQYFGPGTRLLVL.

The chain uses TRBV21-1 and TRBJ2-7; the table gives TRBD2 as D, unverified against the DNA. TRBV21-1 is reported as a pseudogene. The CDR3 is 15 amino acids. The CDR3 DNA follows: TGTGCCAGCAGCAGACCCTCGCCGGGGGCCTACGAGCAGTACTTC. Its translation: CASSRPSPGAYEQYF.

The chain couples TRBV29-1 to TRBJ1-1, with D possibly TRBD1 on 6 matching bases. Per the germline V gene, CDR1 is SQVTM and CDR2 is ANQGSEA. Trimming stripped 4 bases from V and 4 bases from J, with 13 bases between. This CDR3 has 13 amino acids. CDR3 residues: CSVVGQRGTEAFF. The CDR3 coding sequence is TGCAGCGTTGTGGGACAAAGGGGCACTGAAGCTTTCTTT. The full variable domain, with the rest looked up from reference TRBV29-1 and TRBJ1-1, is SAVISQKPSRDICQRGTSLTIQCQVDSQVTMMFWYRQQPGQSLTLIATANQGSEATYESGFVIDKFPISRPNLTFSTLTVSNMSPEDSSIYLCSVVGQRGTEAFFGQGTRLTVV.

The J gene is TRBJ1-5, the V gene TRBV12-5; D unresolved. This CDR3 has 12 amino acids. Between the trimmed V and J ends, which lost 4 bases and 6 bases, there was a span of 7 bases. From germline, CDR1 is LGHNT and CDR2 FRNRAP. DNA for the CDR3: TGTGCTAGTGGTTGGAGTGCTCAGCCCCAGCATTTT. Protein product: CASGWSAQPQHF.

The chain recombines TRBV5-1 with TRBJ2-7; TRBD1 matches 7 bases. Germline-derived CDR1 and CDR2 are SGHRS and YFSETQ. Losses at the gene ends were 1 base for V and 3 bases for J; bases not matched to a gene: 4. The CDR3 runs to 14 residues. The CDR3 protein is CASSLRTGVYEQYF. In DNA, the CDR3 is TGCGCCAGCAGCTTGCGGACAGGAGTCTACGAGCAGTACTTC.

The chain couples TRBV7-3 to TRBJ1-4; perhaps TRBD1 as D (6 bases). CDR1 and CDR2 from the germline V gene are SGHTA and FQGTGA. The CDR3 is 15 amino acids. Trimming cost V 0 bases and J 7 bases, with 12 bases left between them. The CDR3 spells CASSLTGGAGEKLFF. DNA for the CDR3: TGTGCCAGCAGCTTAACCGGGGGGGCAGGTGAAAAACTGTTTTTT.

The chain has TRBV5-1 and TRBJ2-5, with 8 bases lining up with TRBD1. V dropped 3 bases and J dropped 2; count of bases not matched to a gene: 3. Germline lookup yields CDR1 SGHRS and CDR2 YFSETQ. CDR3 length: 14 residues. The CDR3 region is CASSSNRGQETQYF. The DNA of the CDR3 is TGCGCCAGCAGCTCAAACAGGGGGCAAGAGACCCAGTACTTC.

CDR3 nucleotides: TGTGCCAGCAGTTACCGAATACAGGGGGACACTGAAGCTTTCTTT. Protein sequence: CASSYRIQGDTEAFF. The chain uses TRBV6-5 and TRBJ1-1; 8 nucleotides agree with TRBD1. Per the germline V gene, CDR1 is MNHEY and CDR2 is SVGAGI. The CDR3 covers 15 residues. With 2 bases clipped from V and 3 bases from J, the junction kept 5 bases outside the gene matches.

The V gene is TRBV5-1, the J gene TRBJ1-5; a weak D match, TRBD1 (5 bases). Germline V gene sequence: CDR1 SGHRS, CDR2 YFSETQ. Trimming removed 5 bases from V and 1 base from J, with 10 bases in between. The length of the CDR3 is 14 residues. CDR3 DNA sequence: TGCGCCAGCAGTCTTGGGGGGAGCAATCAGCCCCAGCATTTT. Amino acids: CASSLGGSNQPQHF.